This is a list of T cell receptor beta chains from one sample in a study of blood T cell repertoires in COVID-19. The assay was immunoSEQ multiplex PCR, and TCRdb's table has in-frame clones only and misses some. The sample has about 22,000 clones, 60% to 85% seen once. Sequenced sample: peripheral blood. Receptors originate from a man in his 60s with active COVID-19. CDR3s include the opening cysteine and the closing phenylalanine or tryptophan. D genes are given only for firm matches. Clone size is not always given. Where it is, it says once, few, many or a class for expanded clones.

d_gene	abundance	v_gene	j_gene	CDR3nt	CDR3aa
TRBD2	-	TRBV19	TRBJ2-1	TGTGCCAGTAGTACTAACAAGGGACTAGCGGGAGTAAGTTACAATGAGCAGTTCTTC	CASSTNKGLAGVSYNEQFF
-	-	TRBV6-5	TRBJ2-3	TGTGCCAGCACCTCGGGAGCAGGGAGCACAGATACGCAGTATTTT	CASTSGAGSTDTQYF
TRBD2	-	TRBV6-5	TRBJ2-5	TGTGCCAGCAGTTTGGGGACTAGCGGGAAGGAGACCCAGTACTTC	CASSLGTSGKETQYF
TRBD2	-	TRBV3-1/TRBV3-2	TRBJ2-1	TGTGCCAGCATCCCAAGCGGGACTACCGGGGGTAATGAGCAGTTCTTC	CASIPSGTTGGNEQFF
TRBD1	-	TRBV7-3	TRBJ2-2	TGTGCCAGCAGCTTAACAGGGGGCCCCGGGGAGCTGTTTTTT	CASSLTGGPGELFF
-	-	TRBV4-1	TRBJ2-7	TGCGCCAGCAGCCAAGCGGGAGTCTACGAGCAGTACTTC	CASSQAGVYEQYF
TRBD1	-	TRBV4-2	TRBJ2-7	TGTGCCAGCAGCCAAGGGACAGGCGTTACCTACGAGCAGTACTTC	CASSQGTGVTYEQYF
-	-	TRBV6-5	TRBJ1-1	TGTGCCAGCAGTTACTCATCCGGGGTCGGTGAAGCTTTCTTT	CASSYSSGVGEAFF
-	once	TRBV12-3/TRBV12-4	TRBJ2-1	TGTGCCAGCAGCCTCCTAGCGGAGCAGTTCTTC	CASSLLAEQFF
-	-	TRBV7-3	TRBJ2-2	TGTGCCAGCAGCCCAGCCGGGACTCCCGGGGAGCTGTTTTTT	CASSPAGTPGELFF
-	-	TRBV29-1	TRBJ2-7	TGCAGCGTTGCGGGGGGCATGTCCTACGAGCAGTACTTC	CSVAGGMSYEQYF
-	-	TRBV7-9	TRBJ2-7	TGTGCCAGCAGCTCCGGACTGGACGAGCAGTACTTC	CASSSGLDEQYF
-	-	TRBV10-3	TRBJ2-3	TGTGCCATCAGTGACGGACTGAGCTCTGATACGCAGTATTTT	CAISDGLSSDTQYF
-	-	TRBV30	TRBJ2-1	TGTGCCTGGAGTGTAGGTCAACTACGCGGTGAGCAGTTCTTC	CAWSVGQLRGEQFF
TRBD2	few	TRBV5-4	TRBJ2-1	TGTGCCAGCAGCCCTCGGGGGGGAGAGAGACTAGCTTCCCATGAGCAGTTCTTC	CASSPRGGERLASHEQFF
-	-	TRBV27	TRBJ1-2	TGTGCCAGCAGTTTATTCGGCCGTCGCGGGGACGGCTACACCTTC	CASSLFGRRGDGYTF
-	-	TRBV7-9	TRBJ2-3	TGTGCCAGCAGCTTAGCAGAGGGGGGGACGCAGTATTTT	CASSLAEGGTQYF
TRBD2	-	TRBV4-1	TRBJ2-5	TGCGCCAGCAGCCGGGATAGCGGGAATCTTCAAGAGACCCAGTACTTC	CASSRDSGNLQETQYF
-	-	TRBV27	TRBJ1-4	TGTGCCAGCAGTCCCCCGGGACTCCTGAATAATGAAAAACTGTTTTTT	CASSPPGLLNNEKLFF
TRBD1	-	TRBV5-4	TRBJ1-5	TGTGCCAGCAGCTCAGACAGGGAGATAGGTCAGCCCCAGCATTTT	CASSSDREIGQPQHF
TRBD1	-	TRBV6-5	TRBJ1-6	TGTGCCAGCAGAGGGGGCGAATCTAATTCACCCCTCCACTTT	CASRGGESNSPLHF
TRBD1	once	TRBV6-6	TRBJ2-7	TGTGCCAGCAGTTACCCTGCCCGGGACAGGGGGGTTGGGCAGTACTTC	CASSYPARDRGVGQYF
-	-	TRBV19	TRBJ2-7	TGTGCCAGTAGTCGAGCAGGGGATTACGAGCAGTACTTC	CASSRAGDYEQYF
TRBD1	-	TRBV3-1/TRBV3-2	TRBJ1-4	TGTGCCAGCAGCCAAGCAGGGGGCGGCGGTGCTAATGAAAAACTGTTTTTT	CASSQAGGGGANEKLFF
TRBD1	few	TRBV27	TRBJ1-5	TGTGCCAGCAGCTCCGACAGGGCCCTTCTCCAGCCCCAGCATTTT	CASSSDRALLQPQHF
TRBD1	-	TRBV29-1	TRBJ1-4	TGCAGCGTCAGAGACAGGGTTCATCGAAATGAAAAACTGTTTTTT	CSVRDRVHRNEKLFF
TRBD1	-	TRBV5-5	TRBJ2-1	TGTGCCAGCAGTGTTGACAGGGGATCCTACAATGAGCAGTTCTTC	CASSVDRGSYNEQFF
TRBD2	-	TRBV4-1	TRBJ2-1	TGCGCCAGCAGCCAAACTAGCGGGGGCGTCGGTGAGCAGTTCTTC	CASSQTSGGVGEQFF
TRBD2	-	TRBV7-8	TRBJ2-3	TGTGCCAGCGGGGGGGGACTGGAACCGTCTGGGCAGTATTTT	CASGGGLEPSGQYF
TRBD2	-	TRBV15	TRBJ2-7	TGTGCCAGCGGGCCAGCGGGAGGCCTCTACGAGCAGTACTTC	CASGPAGGLYEQYF
-	once	TRBV14	TRBJ2-1	TGTGCCAGCAGCCATCCTAATGGGCGTAATGAGCAGTTCTTC	CASSHPNGRNEQFF
-	-	TRBV28	TRBJ2-5	TGTGCCAGCAACTTGGGAGGTCAAGAGACCCAGTACTTC	CASNLGGQETQYF
-	-	TRBV9	TRBJ2-7	TGTGCCAGCAGCGTCTCGACGGACAGTCCGTACGAGCAGTACTTC	CASSVSTDSPYEQYF
TRBD2	few	TRBV28	TRBJ2-1	TGTGCCAGCAGCACCGGGACTAGAGGGAATGAGCAGTTCTTC	CASSTGTRGNEQFF
TRBD1	-	TRBV9	TRBJ2-7	TGTGCCAGCAGCCAGAGGACAGGGACCGACGAGCAGTACTTC	CASSQRTGTDEQYF
-	-	TRBV6-5	TRBJ1-4	TGTGCCAGCAGGTCGGGGAGGACTAATGAAAAACTGTTTTTT	CASRSGRTNEKLFF
-	-	TRBV5-5	TRBJ2-1	TGTGCCAGCAGCTTGTTATTCGATGAGCAGTTCTTC	CASSLLFDEQFF
TRBD2	-	TRBV23-1	TRBJ2-7	TGCGCCAGCAGTCAATCAGGGAGGGAAGTATACGAGCAGTACTTC	CASSQSGREVYEQYF
-	-	TRBV3-1/TRBV3-2	TRBJ2-2	TGTGCCAGCAGGCTCGGGGGGCGGATTGGGCGGGCCGGGGAGCTGTTTTTT	CASRLGGRIGRAGELFF
TRBD2	large	TRBV10-3	TRBJ2-7	TGTGCCATCAGCCCGACTAGCGGGAGACGTCCCCCGGGGGAGCAGTACTTC	CAISPTSGRRPPGEQYF
TRBD2	-	TRBV5-1	TRBJ2-2	TGCGCCAGCAGTGAGTTTAGCGGGAGGACCACGGTATACACCGGGGAGCTGTTTTTT	CASSEFSGRTTVYTGELFF
-	-	TRBV3-1/TRBV3-2	TRBJ2-7	TGTGCCAGCAGCCAAGTCCAGAGGAGCGAGCAGTACTTC	CASSQVQRSEQYF
TRBD1	once	TRBV5-1	TRBJ2-2	TGCGCCAGCAGCTTAGGGACAGGGGGTCGCACCGGGGAGCTGTTTTTT	CASSLGTGGRTGELFF
TRBD1	-	TRBV10-3	TRBJ2-3	TGTGCCATCAGTGAGTCCCAGGGACAGGGTAGCACAGATACGCAGTATTTT	CAISESQGQGSTDTQYF
-	-	TRBV2	TRBJ1-5	TGTGCCAGCAGTGAGAACTTTCGTCAGCCCCAGCATTTT	CASSENFRQPQHF
-	once	TRBV28	TRBJ2-7	TGTGCCAGCACCCCCAGCGGAGCCTACGAGCAGTACTTC	CASTPSGAYEQYF
TRBD1	-	TRBV27	TRBJ2-5	TGTGCCAGCATCCCCCGGGACAGGGTATCAGAGACCCAGTACTTC	CASIPRDRVSETQYF
TRBD2	once	TRBV11-2	TRBJ2-2	TGTGCCAGCAGCTTCCACATAGCGGGAGGGAACACCGGGGAGCTGTTTTTT	CASSFHIAGGNTGELFF
TRBD1	medium-sized	TRBV28	TRBJ1-1	TGTGCCAGCAGTCCCCGGACAGGGTATAATACTGAAGCTTTCTTT	CASSPRTGYNTEAFF
-	-	TRBV2	TRBJ2-3	TGTGCCAGCAGTGAATATGTGTTGGATACGCAGTATTTT	CASSEYVLDTQYF